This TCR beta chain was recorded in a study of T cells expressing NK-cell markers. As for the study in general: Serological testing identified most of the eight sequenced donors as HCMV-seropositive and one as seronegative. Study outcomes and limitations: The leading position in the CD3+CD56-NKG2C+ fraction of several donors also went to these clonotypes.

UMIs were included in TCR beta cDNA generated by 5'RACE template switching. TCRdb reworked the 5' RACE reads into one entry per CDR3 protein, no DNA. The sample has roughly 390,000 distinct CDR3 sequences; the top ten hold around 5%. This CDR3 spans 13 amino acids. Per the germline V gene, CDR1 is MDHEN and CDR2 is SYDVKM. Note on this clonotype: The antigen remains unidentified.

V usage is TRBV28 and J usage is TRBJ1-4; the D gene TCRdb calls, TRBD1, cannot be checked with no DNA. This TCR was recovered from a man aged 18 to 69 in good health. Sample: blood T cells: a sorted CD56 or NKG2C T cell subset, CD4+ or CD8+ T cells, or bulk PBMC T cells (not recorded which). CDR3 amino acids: CAARNRGLEKLFF. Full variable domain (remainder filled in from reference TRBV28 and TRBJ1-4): DVKVTQSSRYLVKRTGEKVFLECVQDMDHENMFWYRQDPGLGLRLIYFSYDVKMKEKGDIPEGYSVSREKKERFSLILESASTNQTSMYLCAARNRGLEKLFFGSGTQLSVL.